Described below is a single T cell receptor beta chain sequence and its context. Which antigen it targets is not known. No qualities accompany the bases; no much larger clone lies one base away. The library was generated by the immunoSEQ multiplex PCR assay. A mixture of 60 forward primers for TCR Vbeta segments and 13 reverse primers for TCR Jbeta segments was used in the multiplex PCR. The CDR3 region of rearranged TCR beta genes was amplified from genomic DNA by a multiplex PCR assay. The amplified TCR beta libraries were sequenced on the Illumina HiSeq System as 87-base-pair reads. As for the authors' bioinformatics: A later analysis tallied around 80 million unique TCR beta chains across the 650 to 750 repertoires, and approximately 11 million of those chains were shared by two or more donors. Raw reads were error-corrected and collapsed into unique sequences by a nearest-neighbor algorithm in which closely related sequences were merged to remove PCR and sequencing errors. CDR3 sequences were aligned to IMGT reference sequences to assign V, D and J gene segments. For a sequence to be retained, at least a six-nucleotide match to both a V gene segment and a J gene segment was required. A rearrangement was called productive if the CDR3 had no stop codons and remained in frame with V and J, and every other rearrangement was called non-productive. CDR3 was defined by IMGT convention, running from the second conserved V-encoded cysteine to the conserved J-encoded phenylalanine. In an earlier analysis of 587 of the donors, sequences lacking an unambiguous match to a single V gene segment were excluded. In an earlier analysis of roughly 500 of the donors, V segments were called functional above 56.7% productive rearrangements and were called segregating when the between-donor standard deviation exceeded 5%. A statistical classification framework was developed to diagnose cytomegalovirus status using the catalog of TCR beta chain sequences. In a later analysis, TCR nucleotide sequences were compared against IMGT/GENE-DB human TR gene sequences so that V and J genes could be assigned. Using the TCRdist pipeline, a later analysis assigned CDR3 sequences along with most-parsimonious VDJ recombination scenarios. In a later analysis, every TCR beta chain was defined by the combination of its CDR3 amino acid sequence and its V-gene family, and reads without a unique V-gene family were dropped. To address suspected cross-contamination and a sequencing artifact, a later analysis removed over 500 highly shared, low-generation-probability nucleotide sequences. In a later analysis, a clonal expansion index was calculated for each public chain from normalized within-repertoire ranks of inferred template counts. Generation probabilities in a later analysis came from a VDJ recombination model fitted to out-of-frame rearrangements, and those results were checked against IGoR. Hypergeometric tests were used in a later analysis to score TCR-TCR, TCR-HLA and TCR-CMV co-occurrence, with a repertoire-size bias correction applied to the TCR pairs. A later analysis estimated false discovery rates by permuting HLA or CMV assignments 20 times. A later analysis grouped co-occurring TCRs with DBSCAN, adding TCRdist sequence similarity when clustering within HLA-allele-positive subsets. For co-occurrence clustering, repertoires with fewer than 30,000 or more than 120,000 public chains were excluded, along with several repertoires with anomalous nucleotide sharing. The immuneACCESS repertoire file appears here via TCRdb, limited to in-frame rearrangements. These files lack a portion of the clones; in checked studies, under half of the deficit traces to unresolved V genes, and the cause of the others is not known. V, J and clone size are those of that table, while D and trimming were read from the DNA. This sample has 100,000 to 150,000 clones in its table, and roughly 77% of those were observed once. The top ten clones comprise 5.5% to 6% of the sample.

The CDR3 has 20 amino acids, counting the end cysteine and phenylalanine. Here the CDR3 DNA is all that survives: 60 bases in frame from base 1. V is reduced by 1 base and J by 5 bases, leaving a spacing of 27 bases between them. Reading the germline V gene gives CDR1 MGHRA and CDR2 YSYEKL. In total, just over 650 healthy bone marrow donors made up the cohort. At the time of sampling, all cohort members were nominally healthy, though unrecorded immune exposures were likely present. The donor was CMV seropositive and was included in the group of some 290 seropositive cohort members. Each donor provided a peripheral blood sample, and peripheral blood mononuclear cells were used for TCR beta sequencing. Genomic DNA extraction from the blood cell samples was performed with the Qiagen DNeasy Blood Extraction Kit. This record comes from a study of cytomegalovirus exposure and HLA in healthy donors (dated by TCRdb to between 2016 and 2019). Regarding the complete study: According to an earlier analysis of 550 to 700 of the donors, about 179 million T cells yielded 90 million to 130 million unique TCR beta sequences and approximately 300 Gb of sequence data. Using immunosequencing, the study profiled T cell repertoires from fewer than 850 subjects and related those repertoires to cytomegalovirus serostatus. Donor age, sex, ethnicity and CMV serostatus were collected together with the repertoire data. In a later analysis, previously published TCR beta repertoires from several hundred donors were re-analyzed and high-resolution HLA genotyping was added so that TCR occurrence patterns could be studied. Across 300 to 400 genotyped donors of the cohort, an average of about 200,000 unique TCR beta nucleotide sequences per donor were sequenced, and approximately 19% of those sequences were non-productive. The study was designed to test whether signatures of past pathogen exposure could be identified by cataloging public T cell receptors. Class I and class II HLA loci were covered by the typing at four-digit resolution. All discovery cohort repertoires had been generated using a single sequencing platform. Rather than drawing on any new phenotypic data, the later analysis identified candidate immune exposures from TCR beta sequences and the way those sequences occurred across donors. Roughly five DR-DQ haplotypes were treated as single units for association and clustering because of strong linkage in the cohort. Of the 300 to 500 genotyped donors, more than 75% were placed in the genetic ancestry cluster associated with self-reported Caucasian donors. Along with the approximately 650-subject first cohort, a separate validation cohort of over a hundred different subjects was used. An early release covering more than 500 HLA-typed donors comprised roughly 300 gigabases of sequencing data and tens of millions of unique TCR sequences. A later genetic analysis took genome-wide SNP genotypes for about 65% of the 666 donors and used that subset as a discovery cohort. The number of typed donors differed by locus: roughly 620-630 for A, B, C, DRB1 and DQB1; some 500 for DQA1; 606 for DPA1; and roughly 470 for DPB1. The study combined high-throughput TCR immunosequencing, statistical association of individual TCRs with disease status, and machine learning to predict cytomegalovirus infection status. To decide whether each TCR beta V gene segment behaved as functional or pseudogenic, an earlier analysis of approximately 620 of the donors relied on high-throughput TCR beta sequencing. Overall study outcomes, separate from this receptor: In vitro tests confirmed that a few of the cytomegalovirus-associated TCR beta chains recognize cytomegalovirus antigens. A later analysis found that TCR association rates varied across HLA loci, with DRB1 alleles showing the most associated TCRs and HLA-C alleles the fewest. Because the 87-base-pair reads could not distinguish some IMGT-functional V segments, including TRBV6-2 and TRBV6-3, those segments were excluded. The presence/absence analyses assumed that sequencing depth was roughly uniform across donors, and that assumption may not be true. In a later analysis, HLA-associated TCR beta chains showed more clonal expansion and lower generation probabilities than non-associated chains that were equally common. The classifier was reported to diagnose cytomegalovirus status with high specificity and sensitivity in both the original and validation cohorts. A cluster of highly shared sequence variants was judged likely to represent a technical artifact of the sequencing pipeline. According to a later analysis, parvovirus B19, influenza, CMV and Epstein-Barr virus appeared linked to several top co-occurrence clusters. Correlated functional status among segregating V segments might reflect linkage disequilibrium, but an unknown experimental factor could not be ruled out. The study gave a list of 150 to 200 TCR beta chains associated with cytomegalovirus. Broadly in line with IMGT annotations, most TCR beta V segments showed up in productive rearrangements about 90% or about 30% of the time in an earlier analysis of around 600 of the donors. In a later analysis, most CMV-associated TCR beta chains were found to appear HLA-restricted, with HLA associations seemingly driven largely by CMV exposure. The cohort was sequenced for TCR beta chains only, and without alpha or paired-chain data the features that could be detected were limited. Because counts were too low, seventeen rarely observed V segments, including chromosome 9 orphons, were excluded from the earlier analysis of a few hundred of the donors. A later genetic analysis associated a missense DCLRE1C variant with V-gene and J-gene trimming of TCR beta chains, and an independent cohort replicated the association. Most TCR sequences were seen in very few donors, while some public TCRs were found in many individuals. Specific HLA alleles were associated with 15,000 to 20,000 TCR beta sequences at a false discovery rate of 0.05 in a later analysis. The only immune exposure information available for the cohort was CMV serostatus. A later genetic analysis reported fewer N-insertions in productive TCRs among donors in an Asian-associated ancestry cluster than the roughly 690-donor mean. The authors suggested that the approach could potentially be generalized to other disease states and immunological phenotypes. Strong co-occurrence of HLA alleles, especially DR and DQ, made assigning TCR associations to individual alleles difficult. Because some donors lacked HLA typing at each locus, the association tests relied only on the typed subset. A further reported finding was that TCR beta sequences accurately predicted the HLA-A and HLA-B alleles for most subjects in the first cohort.

The TCR was taken from a middle-aged woman in good health and CMV-seropositive. Specimen: PBMCs. The chain is made from TRBV4-1 and TRBJ2-1, with TRBD1 as a weak D call on 6 bases. The CDR3 has the sequence CASSQGPQTDGLNRDNEQFF. The sequenced DNA is TGCGCCAGCAGCCAAGGCCCCCAAACGGACGGGTTAAACAGGGACAATGAGCAGTTCTTC.